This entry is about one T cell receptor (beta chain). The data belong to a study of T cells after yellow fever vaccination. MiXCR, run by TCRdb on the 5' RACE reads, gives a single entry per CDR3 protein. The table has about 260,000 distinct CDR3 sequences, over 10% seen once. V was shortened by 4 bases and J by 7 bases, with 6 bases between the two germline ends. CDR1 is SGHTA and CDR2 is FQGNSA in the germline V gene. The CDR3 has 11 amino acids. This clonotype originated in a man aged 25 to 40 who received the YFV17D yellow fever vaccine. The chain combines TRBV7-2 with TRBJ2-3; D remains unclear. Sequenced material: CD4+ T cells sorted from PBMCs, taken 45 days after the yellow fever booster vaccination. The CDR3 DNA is TGTGCCAGCAGCTCAGCATATACGCAGTATTTT. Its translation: CASSSAYTQYF. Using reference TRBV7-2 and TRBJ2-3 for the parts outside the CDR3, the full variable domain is GAGVSQSPSNKVTEKGKDVELRCDPISGHTALYWYRQSLGQGLEFLIYFQGNSAPDKSGLPSDRFSAERTGGSVSTLTIQRTQQEDSAVYLCASSSAYTQYFGPGTRLTVL.